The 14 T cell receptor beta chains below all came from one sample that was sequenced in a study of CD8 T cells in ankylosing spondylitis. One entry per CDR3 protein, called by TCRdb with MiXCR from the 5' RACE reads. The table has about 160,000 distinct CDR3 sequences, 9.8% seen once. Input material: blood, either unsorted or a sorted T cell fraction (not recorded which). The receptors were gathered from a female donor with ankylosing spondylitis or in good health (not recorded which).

DNA for the CDR3: TGCGCCAGCAGCCTGGGCCTAAACAGGGAACACGAGCAGTACTTC. This translates into CASSLGLNREHEQYF. The V call is TRBV5-1, the J call TRBJ2-7, with D perhaps matching TRBD1 (6 bases). The ends were cut back, 4 bases at V and 5 bases at J, with 19 bases in the middle. CDR1 and CDR2 from the germline V gene are SGHRS and YFSETQ. The CDR3 totals 15 residues. Full variable domain (outside the CDR3, taken from reference TRBV5-1 and TRBJ2-7): KAGVTQTPRYLIKTRGQQVTLSCSPISGHRSVSWYQQTPGQGLQFLFEYFSETQRNKGNFPGRFSGRQFSNSRSEMNVSTLELGDSALYLCASSLGLNREHEQYFGPGTRLTVT.

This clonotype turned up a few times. The chain's CDR3 is CASSRKFGDEQYF. The CDR3 coding sequence is TGTGCCAGCAGCAGGAAGTTCGGGGACGAGCAGTACTTC. The chain is built from TRBV7-9 and TRBJ2-7; a possible D gene is TRBD2 (5 bases). This CDR3 has 13 amino acids. V was clipped by 5 bases and J by 5 bases, with 13 bases between them. Germline CDR1 and CDR2: SEHNR and FQNEAQ (reference sequence). The variable domain in full, with the rest retrieved from reference TRBV7-9 and TRBJ2-7, is DTGVSQNPRHKITKRGQNVTFRCDPISEHNRLYWYRQTLGQGPEFLTYFQNEAQLEKSRLLSDRFSAERPKGSFSTLEIQRTEQGDSAMYLCASSRKFGDEQYFGPGTRLTVT.

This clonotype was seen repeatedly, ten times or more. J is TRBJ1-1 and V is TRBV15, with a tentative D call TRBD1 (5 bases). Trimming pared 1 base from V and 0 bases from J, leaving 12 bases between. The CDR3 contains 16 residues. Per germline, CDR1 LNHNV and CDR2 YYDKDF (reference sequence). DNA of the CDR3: TGTGCCACCAGCAGAGCTCGAACAGGCATGAACACTGAAGCTTTCTTT. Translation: CATSRARTGMNTEAFF.

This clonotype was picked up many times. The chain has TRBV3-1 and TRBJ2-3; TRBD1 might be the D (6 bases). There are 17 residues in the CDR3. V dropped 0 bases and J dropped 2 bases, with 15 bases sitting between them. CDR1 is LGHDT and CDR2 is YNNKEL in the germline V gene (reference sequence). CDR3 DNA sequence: TGTGCCAGCAGCCAAGAAACCGGGACAAAATCCACAGATACGCAGTATTTT. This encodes CASSQETGTKSTDTQYF.

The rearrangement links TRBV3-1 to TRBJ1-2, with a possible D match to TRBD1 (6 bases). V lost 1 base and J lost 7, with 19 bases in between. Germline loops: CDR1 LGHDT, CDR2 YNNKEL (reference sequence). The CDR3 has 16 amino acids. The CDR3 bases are TGTGCCAGCAGCCAAGCTAACGAGGTTGGGGGCTCTGGCTACACCTTC. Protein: CASSQANEVGGSGYTF.

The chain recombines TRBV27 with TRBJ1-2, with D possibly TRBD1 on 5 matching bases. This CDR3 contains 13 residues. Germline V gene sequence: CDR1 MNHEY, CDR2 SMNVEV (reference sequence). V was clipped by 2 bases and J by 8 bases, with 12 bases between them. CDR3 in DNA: TGTGCCAGCAGTTTAAGAAGGGGCTACGGCTACACCTTC. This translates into CASSLRRGYGYTF.

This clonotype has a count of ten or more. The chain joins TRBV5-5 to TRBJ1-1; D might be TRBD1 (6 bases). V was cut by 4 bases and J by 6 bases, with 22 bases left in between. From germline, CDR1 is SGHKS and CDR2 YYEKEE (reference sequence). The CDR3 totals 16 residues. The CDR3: CASSPDTGHSGAEAFF. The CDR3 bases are TGTGCCAGCAGCCCGGACACGGGACATTCGGGGGCTGAAGCTTTCTTT.

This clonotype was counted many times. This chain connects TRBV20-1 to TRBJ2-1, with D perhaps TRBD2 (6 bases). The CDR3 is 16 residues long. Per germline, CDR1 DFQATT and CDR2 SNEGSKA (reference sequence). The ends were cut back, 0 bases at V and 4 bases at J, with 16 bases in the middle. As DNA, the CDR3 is TGCAGTGCTAGAGATATTGCGGGGCCTAGTTACAATGAGCAGTTCTTC. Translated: CSARDIAGPSYNEQFF.

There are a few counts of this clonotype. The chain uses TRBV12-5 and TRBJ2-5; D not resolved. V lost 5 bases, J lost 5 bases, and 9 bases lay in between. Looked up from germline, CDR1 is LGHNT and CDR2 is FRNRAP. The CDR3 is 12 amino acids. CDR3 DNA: TGTGCTAGTGGTACCCCCCTGGAGACCCAGTACTTC. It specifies CASGTPLETQYF.

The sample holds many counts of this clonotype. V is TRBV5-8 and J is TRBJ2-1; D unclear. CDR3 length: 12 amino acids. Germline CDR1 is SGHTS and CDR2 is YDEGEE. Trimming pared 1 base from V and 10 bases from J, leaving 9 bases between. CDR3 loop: CASSLTSREQFF. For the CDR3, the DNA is TGTGCCAGCAGCTTGACTTCACGGGAGCAGTTCTTC.

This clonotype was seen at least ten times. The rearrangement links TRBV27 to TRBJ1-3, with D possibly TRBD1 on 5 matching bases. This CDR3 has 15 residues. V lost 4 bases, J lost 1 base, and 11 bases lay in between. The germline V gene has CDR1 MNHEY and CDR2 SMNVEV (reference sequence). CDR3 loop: CASSSLRDSGNTIYF. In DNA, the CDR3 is TGTGCCAGCAGTTCCCTCAGGGATTCTGGAAACACCATATATTTT.

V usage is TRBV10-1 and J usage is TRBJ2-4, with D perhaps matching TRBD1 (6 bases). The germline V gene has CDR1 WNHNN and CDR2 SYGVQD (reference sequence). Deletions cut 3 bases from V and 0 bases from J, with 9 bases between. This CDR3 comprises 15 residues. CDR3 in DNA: TGCGCCAGCAGTGAAGGACAGCTAGCCAAAAACATTCAGTACTTC. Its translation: CASSEGQLAKNIQYF.

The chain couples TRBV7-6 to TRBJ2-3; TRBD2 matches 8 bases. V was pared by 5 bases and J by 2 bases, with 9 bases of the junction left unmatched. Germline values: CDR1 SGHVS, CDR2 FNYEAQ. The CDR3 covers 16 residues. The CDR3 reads CASSPVVAGYTDTQYF. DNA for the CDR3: TGTGCCAGCAGCCCCGTAGTAGCGGGATACACAGATACGCAGTATTTT.

The CDR3 spells CASSQDRLAGTYEQYF. For the CDR3, the DNA is TGCGCCAGCAGCCAAGATCGGCTAGCGGGAACCTACGAGCAGTACTTC. The chain employs TRBV4-1 and TRBJ2-7, with 9 bases matching TRBD2. The V gene end was trimmed by 0 bases and the J gene end by 2 bases; junction bases not matched to a gene: 5. Germline values: CDR1 MGHRA, CDR2 YSYEKL. There are 16 residues in the CDR3.